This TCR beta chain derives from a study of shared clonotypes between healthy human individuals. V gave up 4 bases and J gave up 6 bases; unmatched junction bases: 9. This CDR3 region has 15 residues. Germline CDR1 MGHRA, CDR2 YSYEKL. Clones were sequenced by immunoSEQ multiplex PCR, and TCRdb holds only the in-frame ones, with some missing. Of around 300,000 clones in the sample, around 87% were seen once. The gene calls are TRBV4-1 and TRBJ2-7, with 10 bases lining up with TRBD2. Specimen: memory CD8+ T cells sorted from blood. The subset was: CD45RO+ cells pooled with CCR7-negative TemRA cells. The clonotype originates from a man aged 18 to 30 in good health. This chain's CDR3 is CASSLGLAGVLEQYF. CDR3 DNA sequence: TGCGCCAGCAGCCTTGGGCTAGCGGGAGTACTCGAGCAGTACTTC.